The 17 T cell receptor beta chains below were found in one sample sequenced in a study of blood T cell repertoires in COVID-19. Clones were read by immunoSEQ multiplex PCR, and TCRdb kept only the in-frame ones, dropping some. The data contain around 170,000 clones, roughly 84% of them singletons. The sequencing sample was made of peripheral blood. These receptors were obtained from a man younger than 35 with active or convalescent COVID-19.

This chain joins TRBV7-8 and TRBJ1-1, with D possibly matching TRBD1 (5 bases). V was cut by 2 bases and J by 4 bases, with 20 bases left in between. This CDR3 contains 17 residues. Per germline, CDR1 SGHVS and CDR2 FQNEAQ. The CDR3: CASSLSPAPGTLTEAFF. CDR3 sequence (DNA): TGTGCCAGCAGCTTATCCCCCGCCCCAGGGACTCTCACTGAAGCTTTCTTT.

The gene calls are TRBV2 and TRBJ2-7, with 7 bases aligning to TRBD1. The V and J ends lost 6 bases and 5 bases, in that order; junction bases with no gene match: 1. The CDR3 is made up of 11 amino acids. Germline CDR1 and CDR2: SNHLY and FYNNEI. DNA of the CDR3: TGTGCCAGCAGGCAGGGGGACGAGCAGTACTTC. Its translation: CASRQGDEQYF.

The table lists this clone with a count of one. The gene calls are TRBV7-2 and TRBJ2-7; D is perhaps TRBD2 (5 bases). The CDR3 spans 12 residues. The germline V gene encodes CDR1 SGHTA and CDR2 FQGNSA. Trimming stripped 1 base from V and 7 bases from J, with 8 bases between. CDR3 in amino acids: CASSLGRDEQYF. The CDR3 coding sequence is TGTGCCAGCAGCTTAGGTCGGGATGAGCAGTACTTC.

This clone was counted once. V and J are TRBV12-5 and TRBJ2-5; D remains unclear. The V end was cut by 0 bases, the J end by 5 bases, with 4 bases between. This CDR3 region has 12 residues. Germline V gives CDR1 LGHNT, CDR2 FRNRAP. This CDR3 reads CASGLVRETQYF. The DNA of the CDR3 is TGTGCTAGTGGTTTGGTACGGGAGACCCAGTACTTC. Full variable domain (rest looked up from reference TRBV12-5 and TRBJ2-5): DARVTQTPRHKVTEMGQEVTMRCQPILGHNTVFWYRQTMMQGLELLAYFRNRAPLDDSGMPKDRFSAEMPDATLATLKIQPSEPRDSAVYFCASGLVRETQYFGPGTRLLVL.

V gene TRBV12-3 or TRBV12-4 combines with J gene TRBJ2-7; TRBD2 matches 9 bases. With 3 bases clipped from V and 5 bases from J, the junction kept 2 bases outside the gene matches. The CDR3 covers 13 residues. The CDR3 nucleotides are TGTGCCAGCAGTTTGTGGACTAGCGACGAGCAGTACTTC. Encoded protein: CASSLWTSDEQYF.

The chain combines TRBV28 with TRBJ1-1; no clear D. CDR1 is MDHEN and CDR2 is SYDVKM in the germline V gene. CDR3 length: 16 amino acids. Trimming removed 0 bases from V and 1 base from J, with 12 bases in between. CDR3 sequence: CASSLWRGWGNTEAFF. In DNA form, the CDR3 reads TGTGCCAGCAGTTTATGGCGCGGGTGGGGGAACACTGAAGCTTTCTTT.

V and J are TRBV2 and TRBJ2-5; the match to TRBD2 covers 8 bases. With 1 base clipped from V and 5 bases from J, the junction kept 12 bases outside the gene matches. CDR1 and CDR2 (germline): SNHLY, FYNNEI. CDR3 length: 17 amino acids. The CDR3 nucleotides are TGTGCCAGCAGTGAAGGCAGCGGGAGCGTTTTTGTCGAGACCCAGTACTTC. Protein: CASSEGSGSVFVETQYF.

The chain employs TRBV24-1 and TRBJ2-5, with TRBD1 identical over 8 bases. The V segment lost 2 bases and the J segment 1 base; nucleotides outside the gene matches: 5. There are 16 residues in the CDR3. The V gene's germline CDR1 is KGHDR and CDR2 SFDVKD. The CDR3 coding sequence is TGTGCCACCAGTGATTCTCAGACAGGGGCCCAAGAGACCCAGTACTTC. The encoded protein is CATSDSQTGAQETQYF.

The J gene is TRBJ2-3, the V gene TRBV30; 12 nucleotides line up with TRBD1. The germline gives CDR1 GTSNPN, CDR2 SVGIG (reference sequence). This CDR3 region has 19 residues. Trimming removed 2 bases from V and 0 bases from J; junction bases left unmatched: 12. The CDR3 sequence is CAWSRDRGPVTASTDTQYF. CDR3 DNA sequence: TGTGCCTGGAGTAGGGACAGGGGGCCCGTCACGGCGAGCACAGATACGCAGTATTTT.

The genes are TRBV2 and TRBJ2-1; 9 bases fit TRBD2. The CDR3 contains 14 residues. V trimming: 6 bases; J trimming: 10 bases; junction bases outside the gene matches: 10. Looked up from germline, CDR1 is SNHLY and CDR2 is FYNNEI. Written as DNA, the CDR3 is TGTGCCAGCAGGATAGGCGGGGGGGCCACGGAGCAGTTCTTC. It encodes CASRIGGGATEQFF.

This clone was seen a handful of times. The chain joins TRBV13 to TRBJ2-7, with 7 positions matching TRBD1. Germline lookup yields CDR1 PRHDT and CDR2 FYEKMQ (reference sequence). This CDR3 contains 15 residues. J gave up 2 bases and V 1 base, and 5 bases lay outside the gene matches. DNA of the CDR3: TGTGCCAGCAGCTTAGACCGGGACAGTACCTACGAGCAGTACTTC. Residues: CASSLDRDSTYEQYF.

J is TRBJ1-2 and V is TRBV7-2; 8 positions match TRBD1. Germline CDR1 is SGHTA and CDR2 is FQGNSA. Germline trimming cut 1 base from V and 7 bases from J; bases unmatched to any gene: 5. This CDR3 contains 14 residues. Here the CDR3 reads CASSLVRTGGGYTF. Here the CDR3 DNA reads TGTGCCAGCAGCTTAGTCCGAACAGGGGGTGGCTACACCTTC.

J is TRBJ1-6 and V is TRBV19; 7 bases line up with TRBD1. Germline CDR1 LNHDA, CDR2 SQIVND (reference sequence). There are 15 residues in the CDR3. The J segment lost 6 bases and the V segment lost 2 bases, leaving 4 bases of the junction unmatched. The CDR3 sequence: CASSIKGQSNSPLHF. The DNA for the CDR3 is TGTGCCAGTAGTATAAAGGGACAGAGTAATTCACCCCTCCACTTT.

The chain combines TRBV2 with TRBJ2-4; TRBD1 matches at 9 bases. The V gene's germline CDR1 is SNHLY and CDR2 FYNNEI. This CDR3 comprises 14 residues. J gave up 0 bases and V 6 bases, and 0 bases lay outside the gene matches. CDR3 sequence: CASRDRGAKNIQYF. The CDR3 bases are TGTGCCAGCAGGGACAGGGGAGCCAAAAACATTCAGTACTTC.

The genes are TRBV7-9 and TRBJ2-2; TRBD2 aligns across 13 bases. CDR1 is SEHNR, CDR2 FQNEAQ, per germline (reference sequence). J lost 3 bases, V lost 4 bases, and 5 bases had no gene match. The CDR3 sequence is 17 residues long. CDR3 in amino acids: CASSSGTSGTYTGELFF. The CDR3, as DNA: TGTGCCAGCAGCTCCGGGACTAGCGGGACTTACACCGGGGAGCTGTTTTTT.

The rearrangement links TRBV5-1 to TRBJ1-1; D may be TRBD1 (6 bases). Germline lookup yields CDR1 SGHRS and CDR2 YFSETQ. The length of the CDR3 is 15 residues. The V gene lost 4 bases and the J gene lost 0 bases, with 13 bases spanning the gap. The CDR3 DNA sequence: TGCGCCAGCAGCCCTTACGGACAGATGAACACTGAAGCTTTCTTT. It translates to CASSPYGQMNTEAFF.

The rearrangement links TRBV9 to TRBJ1-1; D ambiguous. CDR1 SGDLS and CDR2 YYNGEE come from the germline V gene. The CDR3 runs 14 residues. V was cut by 0 bases and J by 1 base, with 7 bases left in between. The CDR3 DNA follows: TGTGCCAGCAGCGTAGCCTCAGGGAACACTGAAGCTTTCTTT. Amino acid sequence: CASSVASGNTEAFF. The full variable domain, in which reference TRBV9 and TRBJ1-1 provide the parts outside the CDR3, is DSGVTQTPKHLITATGQRVTLRCSPRSGDLSVYWYQQSLDQGLQFLIQYYNGEERAKGNILERFSAQQFPDLHSELNLSSLELGDSALYFCASSVASGNTEAFFGQGTRLTVV.